These 18 T cell receptor beta chains were sequenced from one sample in a study of blood T cell repertoires in COVID-19 (dated by TCRdb to the early 2020s). The method behind the library was the immunoSEQ multiplex PCR assay. Imported from immuneACCESS, the table was reduced by TCRdb to in-frame sequences with V and J called. These copies leave out some clones; in studies compared against another copy, an unresolved V gene accounts for under half, and the cause of the remainder is not known. This sample is represented by tens of thousands of clones; around 80% of them were singletons. The top ten clones comprise 20% to 25% of the sample. Sequencing was performed on peripheral blood. The receptors were gathered from a man between 60 and 75 years old with acute or convalescent COVID-19.

The chain carries TRBV6-5 and TRBJ2-5, with 9 bases fitting TRBD1. The CDR3 contains 15 residues. The germline CDR1 and CDR2 sequences are MNHEY and SVGAGI. The ends lost 5 bases at V and 1 base at J; junction bases unmatched: 5. The CDR3 DNA is TGTGCCAGCAGTCACCAGGACAGGGGCCAAGAGACCCAGTACTTC. This translates into CASSHQDRGQETQYF.

This clone was picked up a small number of times. The chain links TRBV2 to TRBJ1-4; TRBD1 might be the D (5 bases). This CDR3 region has 14 residues. Germline V gene lookup returns CDR1 SNHLY and CDR2 FYNNEI. The V end lost 6 bases, the J end lost 0 bases, and 8 bases lay between the germline ends. The CDR3 loop is CASRKGPTNEKLFF. The DNA of the CDR3 is TGTGCCAGCAGAAAGGGGCCAACTAATGAAAAACTGTTTTTT.

This clone has only one observation. This rearrangement joins TRBV6-5 to TRBJ1-2; no clear D. The V end lost 8 bases, the J end lost 0 bases, and 16 bases lay between the germline ends. This CDR3 is 15 amino acids long. The germline V gene encodes CDR1 MNHEY and CDR2 SVGAGI. The DNA for the CDR3 is TGTGCCAGCGGGGAGAGCCGGGTCCCTAACTATGGCTACACCTTC. Translation gives CASGESRVPNYGYTF.

This chain links TRBV2 with TRBJ1-2; unclear D gene. CDR1 SNHLY and CDR2 FYNNEI come from the germline V gene. This CDR3 region has 14 residues. V was trimmed by 8 bases and J by 4 bases, leaving 17 bases between them. CDR3 sequence reads: CASEWAVEIYGYTF. CDR3 in DNA: TGTGCCAGCGAGTGGGCAGTTGAGATCTATGGCTACACCTTC.

The CDR3 reads CASSLTDNQPQHF. Written as DNA, the CDR3 is TGTGCCAGCAGCTTAACAGATAATCAGCCCCAGCATTTT. The chain employs TRBV7-8 and TRBJ1-5; the D is unclear. Trimming pared 2 bases from V and 4 bases from J, leaving 6 bases between. The germline V gene encodes CDR1 SGHVS and CDR2 FQNEAQ. This CDR3 comprises 13 residues.

This rearrangement joins TRBV7-2 to TRBJ2-5; D gene uncertain. The germline V gene has CDR1 SGHTA and CDR2 FQGNSA. V was cut by 4 bases and J by 0 bases, with 6 bases left in between. The CDR3 spans 13 residues. The CDR3 is CASSYSYQETQYF. The CDR3 DNA follows: TGTGCCAGCAGCTATTCCTACCAAGAGACCCAGTACTTC.

V usage is TRBV2 and J usage is TRBJ1-1; the D is unclear. The CDR3 has 13 amino acids. V was pared by 3 bases and J by 6 bases, with 11 bases between. Germline values: CDR1 SNHLY, CDR2 FYNNEI. CDR3 amino acids: CASSEMGRSEAFF. The CDR3 nucleotides are TGTGCCAGCAGTGAGATGGGGAGGTCTGAAGCTTTCTTT.

The table lists this clone with a few counts. The chain has TRBV18 and TRBJ2-1; possible D gene TRBD2, 5 bases. The V gene lost 0 bases and the J gene lost 3 bases, with 6 bases spanning the gap. Germline V CDR1 and CDR2: KGHSH, LQKENI. The CDR3 contains 14 residues. CDR3 in DNA: TGTGCCAGCTCACCACCCGGACTCTACAATGAGCAGTTCTTC. It specifies CASSPPGLYNEQFF.

This chain links TRBV18 with TRBJ2-5; 7 nucleotides align to TRBD2. Germline CDR1 KGHSH, CDR2 LQKENI. Germline trimming cut 6 bases from V and 2 bases from J; bases unmatched to any gene: 12. The CDR3 is 16 residues long. The CDR3 spells CASSPSKAGSQETQYF. The CDR3 coding sequence is TGTGCCAGCTCCCCTAGCAAAGCGGGGTCGCAAGAGACCCAGTACTTC.

The genes are TRBV4-1 and TRBJ1-2; TRBD1 aligns across 11 bases. The CDR3 consists of 18 residues. Per germline, CDR1 MGHRA and CDR2 YSYEKL. Trimming at V came to 1 base and at J to 4 bases, leaving 11 bases not matched to a gene. CDR3 DNA sequence: TGCGCCAGCAGCCAAGTATTAGGACAGGGGGCGCAGGCCTATGGCTACACCTTC. Protein sequence: CASSQVLGQGAQAYGYTF.

The chain has TRBV11-2 and TRBJ2-7; 9 bases map to TRBD1. Germline V CDR1 and CDR2: SGHAT, FQNNGV. The V and J ends lost 5 bases and 0 bases, in that order; junction bases with no gene match: 8. CDR3 length equals 16 residues. The CDR3 coding sequence is TGTGCCAGCAGCCGCGCCGGACAGGGGAACTCCTACGAGCAGTACTTC. This encodes CASSRAGQGNSYEQYF.

This clone has only one observation. The chain employs TRBV2 and TRBJ1-6; unclear D gene. The germline V and J ends were trimmed by 3 bases and 7 bases, with 19 bases remaining between them. Germline V gives CDR1 SNHLY, CDR2 FYNNEI. There are 17 residues in the CDR3. The CDR3 is CASSESWSGIVNSPLHF. Written as DNA, the CDR3 is TGTGCCAGCAGTGAGTCTTGGTCGGGGATCGTAAATTCACCCCTCCACTTT.

The CDR3 sequence is CASSPISGDSRGTQYF. In DNA form, the CDR3 reads TGTGCCAGCAGCCCTATCTCAGGGGACAGTAGGGGTACGCAGTATTTT. The chain combines TRBV11-2 with TRBJ2-3, with 7 bases aligning to TRBD1. V was clipped by 5 bases and J by 8 bases; unmatched bases: 16. Germline V gives CDR1 SGHAT, CDR2 FQNNGV. This CDR3 contains 16 residues.

This chain uses TRBV19 with TRBJ2-2; possible D gene TRBD2, 7 bases. This CDR3 is built from 18 residues. Germline CDR1 reads LNHDA; CDR2 reads SQIVND (reference sequence). V shed 6 bases and J shed 5 bases, with 25 bases lying between them. The CDR3 here is CASRTVRGAELRTGELFF. CDR3 bases: TGTGCCAGTAGGACGGTTCGGGGGGCGGAGTTGAGGACCGGGGAGCTGTTTTTT.

This sequence joins TRBV7-2 and TRBJ1-4; perhaps TRBD1 as D (5 bases). V was clipped by 3 bases and J by 6 bases, with 11 bases between them. The CDR3 is made up of 14 amino acids. Germline CDR1 is SGHTA and CDR2 is FQGNSA. CDR3 nucleotide sequence: TGTGCCAGCAGCTTCGGGGGTGGGCATGAAAAACTGTTTTTT. Protein sequence: CASSFGGGHEKLFF.

This clone was counted a few times. J is TRBJ1-2 and V is TRBV4-1; 9 positions match TRBD1. V was pared by 3 bases and J by 5 bases, with 10 bases of the junction left unmatched. The CDR3 runs 16 residues. Germline V gene data show CDR1 as MGHRA and CDR2 as YSYEKL. CDR3 bases: TGCGCCAGCAGCCAGGCCATTACAGGGGGCGCGTATGGCTACACCTTC. Amino acid sequence: CASSQAITGGAYGYTF.

Details on this clone: At one end, the junction sequence differs from germline, possibly due to a read error. The CDR3 loop is CASSNGPGTQALF. The DNA for the CDR3 is TGTGCCAGCAGTAACGGACCGGGGACTCAGGCCCTCTTC. V usage is TRBV6-4 and J usage is TRBJ2-1; tentative D call: TRBD2 (6 bases). CDR1 MRHNA and CDR2 SNTAGT come from the germline V gene. The CDR3 runs to 13 residues.

This clone has a single count. The V gene is TRBV7-2, the J gene TRBJ1-2; D might be TRBD1 (5 bases). This CDR3 is 14 amino acids long. The germline V gene encodes CDR1 SGHTA and CDR2 FQGNSA. V dropped 3 bases and J dropped 2 bases, with 10 bases sitting between them. This CDR3 is CASSLIDRNYGYTF. The CDR3 nucleotides are TGTGCCAGCAGCTTGATTGACAGAAACTATGGCTACACCTTC.